This T cell receptor (beta chain) was profiled in a study of blood T cell repertoires in COVID-19. About the research overall: The analysed material was cDNA or gDNA that came from T cells, B-cell-depleted T cells, or PBMCs.

The recovered donors of Cohort 3 showed two negative PCRs, clearance, or symptom resolution. Authors' processing steps: By means of reference gene primer amplification, nucleated cell counts were estimated. Clones were read by immunoSEQ multiplex PCR, and TCRdb kept only the in-frame ones, dropping some. V and J calls and clone size are those listed in that table; D and trimming were worked out from the DNA. The sample includes more than 250,000 clones, around 90% of them seen just once. The CDR3 totals 21 residues. Germline V gene lookup returns CDR1 MGHRA and CDR2 YSYEKL. The ends lost 3 bases at V and 2 bases at J; junction bases unmatched: 14. This clone has at least ten counts.

V usage is TRBV4-1 and J usage is TRBJ2-1; 15 bases fit TRBD2. This clonotype was sampled from a woman under 40 who had recovered from COVID-19. The specimen sequenced was PBMCs or T cells enriched from blood (not recorded which). Written as DNA, the CDR3 is TGCGCCAGCAGCCAGGGCCCGGGACTAGCGGGGGGCCGGCCCACCTACAATGAGCAGTTCTTC. It yields the protein CASSQGPGLAGGRPTYNEQFF.